This T cell receptor (beta chain) originates from a study of blood T cell repertoires in COVID-19. The wider study: There were acute and convalescent COVID-19 samples, and they came from the United States, Italy and Spain. Sources were T cells, B-cell-depleted T cells, or PBMCs; the material itself was cDNA or gDNA.

Per the original methods: Scientists estimated how many nucleated cells there were by amplifying reference gene primers. This table comes from immunoSEQ multiplex PCR, and its TCRdb copy is limited to in-frame clones, with some not included. Clone size and the V and J calls come from that table; the DNA yielded D and trimming. This table has approximately 240,000 clones, 70% to 90% appearing once. The sample was peripheral blood. This TCR derives from a woman between 40 and 55 years old who had recovered from COVID-19.

The CDR3 DNA sequence: TGTGCCAGCAGCCAAGATCCGGGACTGGACACCGGGGAGCTGTTTTTT. It encodes CASSQDPGLDTGELFF. The chain employs TRBV3-1 (or the pseudogene TRBV3-2) and TRBJ2-2, with a tentative D call TRBD2 (6 bases). The CDR3 covers 16 residues. Germline loops: CDR1 LGHDT, CDR2 YNNKEL (reference sequence). V gave up 0 bases and J gave up 3 bases, with 11 bases separating them.